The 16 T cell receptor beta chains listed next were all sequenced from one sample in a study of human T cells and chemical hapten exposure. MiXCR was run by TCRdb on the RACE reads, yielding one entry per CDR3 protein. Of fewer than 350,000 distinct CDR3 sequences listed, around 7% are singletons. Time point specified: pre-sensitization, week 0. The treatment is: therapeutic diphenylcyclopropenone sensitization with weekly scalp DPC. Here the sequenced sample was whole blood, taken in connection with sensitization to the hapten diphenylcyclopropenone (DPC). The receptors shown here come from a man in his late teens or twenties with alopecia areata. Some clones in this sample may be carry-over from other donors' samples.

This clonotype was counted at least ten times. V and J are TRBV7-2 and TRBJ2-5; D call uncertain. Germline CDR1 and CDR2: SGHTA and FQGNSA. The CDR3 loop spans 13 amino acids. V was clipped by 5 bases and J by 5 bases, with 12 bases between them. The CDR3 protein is CASSPSRVETQYF. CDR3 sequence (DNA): TGTGCCAGCAGCCCTAGTCGGGTGGAGACCCAGTACTTC.

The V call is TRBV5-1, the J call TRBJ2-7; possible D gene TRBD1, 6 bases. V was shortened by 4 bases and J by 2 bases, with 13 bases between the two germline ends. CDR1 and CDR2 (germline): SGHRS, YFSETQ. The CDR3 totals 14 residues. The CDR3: CASSPDRTAYEQYF. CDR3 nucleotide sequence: TGCGCCAGCAGCCCCGACAGGACCGCCTACGAGCAGTACTTC.

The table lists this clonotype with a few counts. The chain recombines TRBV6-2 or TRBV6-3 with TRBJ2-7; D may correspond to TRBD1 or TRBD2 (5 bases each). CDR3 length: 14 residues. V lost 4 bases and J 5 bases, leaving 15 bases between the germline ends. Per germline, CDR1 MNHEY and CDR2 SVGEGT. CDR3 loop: CASSSGTQPNEQYF. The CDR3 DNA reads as TGTGCCAGCAGTTCCGGGACCCAGCCGAACGAGCAGTACTTC.

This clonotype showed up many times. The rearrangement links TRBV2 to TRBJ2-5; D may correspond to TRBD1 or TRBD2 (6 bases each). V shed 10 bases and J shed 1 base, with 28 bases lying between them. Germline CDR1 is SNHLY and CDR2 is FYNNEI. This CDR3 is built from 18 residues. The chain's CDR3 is CAKRRILRGATFQETQYF. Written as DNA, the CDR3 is TGTGCCAAGCGGCGAATTCTAAGGGGGGCGACATTCCAAGAGACCCAGTACTTC. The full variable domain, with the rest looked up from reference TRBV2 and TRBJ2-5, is EPEVTQTPSHQVTQMGQEVILRCVPISNHLYFYWYRQILGQKVEFLVSFYNNEISEKSEIFDDQFSVERPDGSNFTLKIRSTKLEDSAMYFCAKRRILRGATFQETQYFGPGTRLLVL.

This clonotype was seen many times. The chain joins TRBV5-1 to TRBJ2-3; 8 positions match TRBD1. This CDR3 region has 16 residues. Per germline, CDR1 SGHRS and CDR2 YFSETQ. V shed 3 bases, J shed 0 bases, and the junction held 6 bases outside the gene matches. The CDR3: CASSSGTGYSTDTQYF. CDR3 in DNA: TGCGCCAGCAGCTCCGGGACAGGCTATAGCACAGATACGCAGTATTTT.

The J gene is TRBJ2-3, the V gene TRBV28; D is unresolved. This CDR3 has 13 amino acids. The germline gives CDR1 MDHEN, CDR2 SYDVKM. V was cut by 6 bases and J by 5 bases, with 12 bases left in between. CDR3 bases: TGTGCCAGCAGGGGTCAGGCGGAAGATACGCAGTATTTT. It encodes CASRGQAEDTQYF.

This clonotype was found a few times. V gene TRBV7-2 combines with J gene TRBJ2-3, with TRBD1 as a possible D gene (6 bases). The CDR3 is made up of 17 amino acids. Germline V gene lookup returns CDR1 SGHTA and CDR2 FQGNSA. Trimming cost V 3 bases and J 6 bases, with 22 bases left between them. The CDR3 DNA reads TGTGCCAGCAGCTTTTCAGTGGGCAGGGGCCGCTCTGATACGCAGTATTTT. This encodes CASSFSVGRGRSDTQYF.

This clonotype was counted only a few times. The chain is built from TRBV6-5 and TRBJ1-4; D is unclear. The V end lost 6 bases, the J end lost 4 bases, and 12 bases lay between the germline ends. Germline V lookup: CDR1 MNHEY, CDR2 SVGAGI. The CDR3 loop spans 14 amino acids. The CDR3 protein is CASRLGEINEKLFF. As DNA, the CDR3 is TGTGCCAGCAGATTAGGAGAGATTAATGAAAAACTGTTTTTT.

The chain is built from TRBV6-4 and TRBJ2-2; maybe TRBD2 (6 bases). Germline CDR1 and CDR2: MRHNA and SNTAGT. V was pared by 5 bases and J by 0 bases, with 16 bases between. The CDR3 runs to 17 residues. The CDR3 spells CASSLLARHANTGELFF. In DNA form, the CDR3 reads TGTGCCAGCAGTCTCCTAGCGAGACACGCGAACACCGGGGAGCTGTTTTTT.

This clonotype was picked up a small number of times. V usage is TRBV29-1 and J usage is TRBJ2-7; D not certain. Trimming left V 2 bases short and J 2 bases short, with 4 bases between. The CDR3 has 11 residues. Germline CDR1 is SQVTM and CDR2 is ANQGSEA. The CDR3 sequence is CSVEIAYEQYF. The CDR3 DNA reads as TGCAGCGTTGAAATCGCCTACGAGCAGTACTTC.

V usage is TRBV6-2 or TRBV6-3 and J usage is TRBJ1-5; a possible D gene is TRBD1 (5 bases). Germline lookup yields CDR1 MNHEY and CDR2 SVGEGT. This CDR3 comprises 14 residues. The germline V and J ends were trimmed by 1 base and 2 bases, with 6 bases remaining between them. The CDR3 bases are TGTGCCAGCAGTTACTGGGGGGGCAATCAGCCCCAGCATTTT. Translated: CASSYWGGNQPQHF.

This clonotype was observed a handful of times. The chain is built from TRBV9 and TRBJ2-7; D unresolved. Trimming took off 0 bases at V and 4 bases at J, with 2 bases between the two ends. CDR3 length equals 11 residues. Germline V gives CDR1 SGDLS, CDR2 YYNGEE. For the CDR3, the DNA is TGTGCCAGCAGCGTAGGGTACGAGCAGTACTTC. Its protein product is CASSVGYEQYF.

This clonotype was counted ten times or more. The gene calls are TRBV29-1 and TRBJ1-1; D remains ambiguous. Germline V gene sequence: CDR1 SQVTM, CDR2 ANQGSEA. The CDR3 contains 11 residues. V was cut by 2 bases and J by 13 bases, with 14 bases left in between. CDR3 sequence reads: CSVEWRRVLFF. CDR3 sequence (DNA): TGCAGCGTTGAATGGCGACGAGTTCTTTTCTTT.

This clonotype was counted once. The CDR3 loop reads CASSFPYTDSGVETQYF. In DNA form, the CDR3 reads TGCGCCAGCAGCTTCCCGTACACCGACAGCGGGGTGGAGACCCAGTACTTC. This chain uses TRBV5-1 with TRBJ2-5; 7 bases align to TRBD2. Germline CDR1 is SGHRS and CDR2 is YFSETQ. Trimming at V came to 2 bases and at J to 5 bases, leaving 15 bases not matched to a gene. This CDR3 is 17 amino acids long.

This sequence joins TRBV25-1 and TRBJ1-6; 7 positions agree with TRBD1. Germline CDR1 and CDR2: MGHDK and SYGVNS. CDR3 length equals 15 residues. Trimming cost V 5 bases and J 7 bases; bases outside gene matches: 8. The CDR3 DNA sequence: TGTGCCAGCAGTTCGGCTGACAGGGCCAATTCACCCCTCCACTTT. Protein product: CASSSADRANSPLHF.

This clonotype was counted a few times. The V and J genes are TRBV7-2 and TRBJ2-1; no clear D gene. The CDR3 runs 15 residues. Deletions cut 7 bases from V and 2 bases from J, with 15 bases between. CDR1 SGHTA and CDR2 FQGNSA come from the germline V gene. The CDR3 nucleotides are TGTGCCAGCACCCCAACCCTATACACCTACAATGAGCAGTTCTTC. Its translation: CASTPTLYTYNEQFF.